Sequencing of this T cell receptor beta chain was carried out in a study of blood T cell repertoires in COVID-19. This clone was observed a handful of times. Germline CDR1 is SEHNR and CDR2 is FQNEAQ (reference sequence). The V end was cut by 10 bases, the J end by 6 bases, with 13 bases between. The CDR3 runs to 11 residues. Sequencing used immunoSEQ multiplex PCR; TCRdb keeps in-frame clones, though not all of them. The repertoire includes about 140,000 clones, about four fifths of them detected once, and about 5.5% sits in the top ten. Sequencing used PBMCs or T cells enriched from blood (not recorded which). This TCR was sampled from a middle-aged man with acute COVID-19. The genes are TRBV7-9 and TRBJ2-7, with D possibly TRBD1 on 5 matching bases. The CDR3 DNA reads as TGTGCCACCAGGCAGGGTACCGAGCAGTACTTC. This gives the protein CATRQGTEQYF.